These 8 T cell receptor beta chains originate from one sample sequenced in a study of blood T cell repertoires in COVID-19. Here immunoSEQ multiplex PCR was the method, and the copy in TCRdb shows in-frame clones only, minus some. This sample has 100,000 or so clones, with 88% found just once. The source material was peripheral blood. These TCRs come from a human donor in a cohort sampled during active COVID-19.

The chain couples TRBV29-1 to TRBJ1-1; the D is unclear. Germline assignment: CDR1 SQVTM and CDR2 ANQGSEA. V lost 6 bases, J lost 1 base, and 6 bases lay in between. The CDR3 extends over 11 amino acids. The DNA for the CDR3 is TGCAGCGTCCTACCGAACACTGAAGCTTTCTTT. Translating gives CSVLPNTEAFF.

The chain is built from TRBV5-4 and TRBJ2-5; 8 bases match TRBD2. V was pared by 2 bases and J by 5 bases, with 8 bases of the junction left unmatched. The CDR3 totals 15 residues. Germline CDR1 is SGHNT and CDR2 is YYREEE (reference sequence). This CDR3 reads CASSFIAGSSETQYF. The CDR3, as DNA: TGTGCCAGCAGCTTCATAGCGGGAAGTTCGGAGACCCAGTACTTC.

V gene TRBV3-1 (or the pseudogene TRBV3-2) combines with J gene TRBJ2-5; 8 nucleotides line up with TRBD2. This CDR3 is built from 14 residues. The trim removed 1 base at V and 4 bases at J, leaving 2 bases unmatched. The germline CDR1 and CDR2 sequences are LGHDT and YNNKEL (reference sequence). DNA of the CDR3: TGTGCCAGCAGCCAAGCGGGAGGGAGAGAGACCCAGTACTTC. Its translation: CASSQAGGRETQYF.

This clone has only one observation. The rearrangement joins TRBV29-1 to TRBJ1-2; the match to TRBD1 covers 7 bases. This CDR3 comprises 13 residues. CDR1 and CDR2 from the germline V gene are SQVTM and ANQGSEA. With V trimmed by 7 bases and J by 5 bases, 10 bases remained unmatched. The CDR3 loop reads CSGLTGVGYGYTF. As DNA, the CDR3 is TGCAGCGGACTCACAGGGGTAGGGTATGGCTACACCTTC. Based on the CDR3 plus reference TRBV29-1 and TRBJ1-2, the full variable domain is SAVISQKPSRDICQRGTSLTIQCQVDSQVTMMFWYRQQPGQSLTLIATANQGSEATYESGFVIDKFPISRPNLTFSTLTVSNMSPEDSSIYLCSGLTGVGYGYTFGSGTRLTVV.

The chain has TRBV7-2 and TRBJ1-5, with D hard to call. The CDR3 loop spans 12 amino acids. CDR1 and CDR2 from the germline V gene are SGHTA and FQGNSA. The germline V and J ends were trimmed by 1 base and 6 bases, with 4 bases remaining between them. Written as DNA, the CDR3 is TGTGCCAGCAGCTTAGGTATTCAGCCCCAGCATTTT. Residues: CASSLGIQPQHF.

This clone has only one observation. This rearrangement joins TRBV4-2 to TRBJ2-1, with D possibly matching TRBD1 (5 bases). Deletions cut 2 bases from V and 14 bases from J, with 10 bases between. The germline V gene encodes CDR1 LGHNA and CDR2 YNFKEQ. CDR3 size: 11 residues. CDR3 bases: TGTGCCAGCAGCCAACAGGGCGAGGAGTTCTTC. It translates to CASSQQGEEFF.

The rearrangement uses TRBV19 and TRBJ2-5, with a weak D call TRBD2 (7 bases). Trimming pared 1 base from V and 7 bases from J, leaving 19 bases between. The CDR3 is made up of 16 amino acids. Germline V CDR1 and CDR2: LNHDA, SQIVND (reference sequence). The CDR3 region has the DNA TGTGCCAGTAGTATAGGAGGGGGGGACTCCGCCAGGACCCAGTACTTC. Translated, it gives CASSIGGGDSARTQYF.

This sequence joins TRBV2 and TRBJ2-2; 12 bases are shared with TRBD2. The CDR3 runs 15 residues. The J segment lost 3 bases and the V segment lost 8 bases, leaving 4 bases of the junction unmatched. The V gene's germline CDR1 is SNHLY and CDR2 FYNNEI. The CDR3 DNA is TGTGCCAGCCTAGCGGGAGGGCCGTACACCGGGGAGCTGTTTTTT. It yields the protein CASLAGGPYTGELFF.